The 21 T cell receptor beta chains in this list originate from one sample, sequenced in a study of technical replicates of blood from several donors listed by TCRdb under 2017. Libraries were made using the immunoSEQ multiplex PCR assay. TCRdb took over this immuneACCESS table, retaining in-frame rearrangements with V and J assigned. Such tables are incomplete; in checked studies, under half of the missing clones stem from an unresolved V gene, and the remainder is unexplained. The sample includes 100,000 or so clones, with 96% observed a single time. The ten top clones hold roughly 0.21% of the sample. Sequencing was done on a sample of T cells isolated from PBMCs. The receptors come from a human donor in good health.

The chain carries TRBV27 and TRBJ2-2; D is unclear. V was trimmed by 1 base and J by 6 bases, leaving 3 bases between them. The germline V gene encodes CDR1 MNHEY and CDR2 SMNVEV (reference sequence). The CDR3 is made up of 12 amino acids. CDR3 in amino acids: CASSLYSGELFF. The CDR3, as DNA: TGTGCCAGCAGTTTATACTCCGGGGAGCTGTTTTTT.

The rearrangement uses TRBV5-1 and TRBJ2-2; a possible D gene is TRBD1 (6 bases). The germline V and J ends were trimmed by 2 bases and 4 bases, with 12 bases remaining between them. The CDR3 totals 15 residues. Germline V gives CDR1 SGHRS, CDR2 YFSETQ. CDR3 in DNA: TGCGCCAGCAGCTTAACCGGACAGCGCACCGGGGAGCTGTTTTTT. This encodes CASSLTGQRTGELFF. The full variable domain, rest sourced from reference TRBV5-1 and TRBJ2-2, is KAGVTQTPRYLIKTRGQQVTLSCSPISGHRSVSWYQQTPGQGLQFLFEYFSETQRNKGNFPGRFSGRQFSNSRSEMNVSTLELGDSALYLCASSLTGQRTGELFFGEGSRLTVL.

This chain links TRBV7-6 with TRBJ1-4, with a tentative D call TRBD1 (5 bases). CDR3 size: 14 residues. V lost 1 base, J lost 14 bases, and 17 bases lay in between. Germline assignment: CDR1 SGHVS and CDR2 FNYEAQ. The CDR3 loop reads CASSLEIGTGRLFF. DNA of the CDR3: TGTGCCAGCAGCTTAGAAATTGGGACTGGGCGGCTGTTTTTT.

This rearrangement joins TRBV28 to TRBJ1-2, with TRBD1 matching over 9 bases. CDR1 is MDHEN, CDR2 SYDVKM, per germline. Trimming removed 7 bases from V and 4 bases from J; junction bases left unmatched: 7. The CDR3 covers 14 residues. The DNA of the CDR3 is TGTGCCAGCACCCCCGGGACAGGGCCCTATGGCTACACCTTC. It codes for CASTPGTGPYGYTF.

CDR3 loop: CASSEDWGPWNEQFF. In nucleotides, the CDR3 is TGTGCCAGCAGTGAAGATTGGGGGCCGTGGAATGAGCAGTTCTTC. The genes are TRBV6-1 and TRBJ2-1; possibly TRBD1 for D (6 bases). Trimming removed 1 base at V and 7 bases at J, with 14 bases between. The CDR3 has 15 residues. Germline lookup yields CDR1 MNHNS and CDR2 SASEGT.

CDR3 in amino acids: CASSQDRQAYYGYTF. Here the CDR3 DNA reads TGTGCCAGCAGCCAAGATCGACAGGCCTACTATGGCTACACCTTC. This sequence joins TRBV4-2 and TRBJ1-2; D perhaps matches TRBD1 (6 bases). The CDR3 has 15 amino acids. Germline CDR1 reads LGHNA; CDR2 reads YNFKEQ. Trimming pared 0 bases from V and 3 bases from J, leaving 11 bases between.

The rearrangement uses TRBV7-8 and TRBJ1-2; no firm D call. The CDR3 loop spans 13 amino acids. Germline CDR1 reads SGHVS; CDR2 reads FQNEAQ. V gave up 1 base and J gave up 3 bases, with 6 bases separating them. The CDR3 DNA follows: TGTGCCAGCAGCTTAGGGGAGGACTATGGCTACACCTTC. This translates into CASSLGEDYGYTF.

CDR3 sequence: CASRRDSNNEQFF. DNA of the CDR3: TGTGCCAGCAGGCGGGACAGTAACAATGAGCAGTTCTTC. This chain connects TRBV6-1 to TRBJ2-1; weak D call: TRBD1 (7 bases). This CDR3 is built from 13 residues. The germline V and J ends were trimmed by 6 bases and 5 bases, with 11 bases remaining between them. Germline V gives CDR1 MNHNS, CDR2 SASEGT.

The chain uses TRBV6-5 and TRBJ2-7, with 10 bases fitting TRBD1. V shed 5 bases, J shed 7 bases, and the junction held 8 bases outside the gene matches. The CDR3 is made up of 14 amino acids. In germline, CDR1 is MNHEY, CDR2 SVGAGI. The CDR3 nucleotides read TGTGCCAGCAGTCTCGGGACAGGGGTCGGGGAGCAGTACTTC. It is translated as CASSLGTGVGEQYF.

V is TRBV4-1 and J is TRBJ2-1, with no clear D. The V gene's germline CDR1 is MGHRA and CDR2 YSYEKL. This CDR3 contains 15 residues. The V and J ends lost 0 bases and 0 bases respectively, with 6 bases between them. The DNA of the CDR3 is TGCGCCAGCAGCCAAGATCGGAGCTCCTACAATGAGCAGTTCTTC. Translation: CASSQDRSSYNEQFF.

CDR3 in DNA: TGTGCCAGCAGAGTTACGGCCGGAGACTACAATGAGCAGTTCTTC. As protein: CASRVTAGDYNEQFF. The chain uses TRBV6-6 and TRBJ2-1; D is ambiguous. This CDR3 region has 15 residues. Germline CDR1 MNHNY, CDR2 SVGAGI (reference sequence). Trimming removed 6 bases from V and 3 bases from J, with 15 bases in between.

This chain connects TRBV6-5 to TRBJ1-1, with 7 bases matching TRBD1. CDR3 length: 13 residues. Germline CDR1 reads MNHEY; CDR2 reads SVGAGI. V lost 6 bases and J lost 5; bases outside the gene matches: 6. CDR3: CASSLDRATEAFF. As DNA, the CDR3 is TGTGCCAGCAGCCTCGACAGGGCGACTGAAGCTTTCTTT.

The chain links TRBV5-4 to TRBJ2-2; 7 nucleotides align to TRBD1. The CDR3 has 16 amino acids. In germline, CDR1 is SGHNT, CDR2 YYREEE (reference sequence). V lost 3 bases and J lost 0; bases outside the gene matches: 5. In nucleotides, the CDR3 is TGTGCCAGCAGCTCGGAGGACAGGTCGAACACCGGGGAGCTGTTTTTT. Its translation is CASSSEDRSNTGELFF.

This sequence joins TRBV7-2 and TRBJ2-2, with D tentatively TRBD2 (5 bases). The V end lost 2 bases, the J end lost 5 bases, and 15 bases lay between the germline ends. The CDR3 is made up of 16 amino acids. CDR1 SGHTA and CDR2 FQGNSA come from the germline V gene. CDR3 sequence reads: CASSLRSRVATGELFF. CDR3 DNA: TGTGCCAGCAGCTTAAGATCTAGAGTAGCGACCGGGGAGCTGTTTTTT.

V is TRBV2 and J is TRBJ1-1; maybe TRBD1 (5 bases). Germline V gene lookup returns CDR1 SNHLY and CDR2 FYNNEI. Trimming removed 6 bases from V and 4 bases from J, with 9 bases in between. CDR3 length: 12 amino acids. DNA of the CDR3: TGTGCCAGCAGGCCAGGGTTCACTGAAGCTTTCTTT. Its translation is CASRPGFTEAFF.

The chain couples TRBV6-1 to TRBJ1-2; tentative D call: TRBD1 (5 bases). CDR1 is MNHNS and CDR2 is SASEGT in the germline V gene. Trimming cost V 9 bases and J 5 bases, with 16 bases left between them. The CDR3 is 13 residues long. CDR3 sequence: CASVWGSKYGYTF. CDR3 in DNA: TGTGCCAGTGTTTGGGGCAGCAAATATGGCTACACCTTC.

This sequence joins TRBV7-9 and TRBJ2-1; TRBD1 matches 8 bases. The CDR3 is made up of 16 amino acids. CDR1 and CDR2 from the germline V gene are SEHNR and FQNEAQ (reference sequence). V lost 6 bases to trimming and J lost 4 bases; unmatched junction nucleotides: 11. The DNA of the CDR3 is TGTGCCAGCAGTTTCCACACAGGGGGTTATTACAATGAGCAGTTCTTC. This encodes CASSFHTGGYYNEQFF.

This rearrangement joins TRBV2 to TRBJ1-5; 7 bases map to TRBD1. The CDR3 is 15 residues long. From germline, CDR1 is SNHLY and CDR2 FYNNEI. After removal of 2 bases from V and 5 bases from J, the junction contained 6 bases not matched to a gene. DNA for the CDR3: TGTGCCAGCAGTGAAAAGGGCAGGGGGGATCAGCCCCAGCATTTT. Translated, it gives CASSEKGRGDQPQHF.

The DNA of the CDR3 is TGTGCCAGTAGTATTAGGGACAGGCGCTACGAGCAGTACTTC. Amino acids: CASSIRDRRYEQYF. The chain recombines TRBV19 with TRBJ2-7; 8 bases are a match to TRBD1. This CDR3 has 14 residues. Germline CDR1 is LNHDA and CDR2 is SQIVND (reference sequence). Unmatched junction bases numbered 4, after V lost 3 bases and J lost 3 bases.

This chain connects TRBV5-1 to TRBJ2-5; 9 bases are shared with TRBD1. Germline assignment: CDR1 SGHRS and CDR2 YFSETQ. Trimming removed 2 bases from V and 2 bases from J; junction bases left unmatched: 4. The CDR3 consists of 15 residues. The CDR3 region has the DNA TGCGCCAGCAGCTTCGGGACAGGGTTACAAGAGACCCAGTACTTC. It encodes CASSFGTGLQETQYF. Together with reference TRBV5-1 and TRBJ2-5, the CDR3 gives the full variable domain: KAGVTQTPRYLIKTRGQQVTLSCSPISGHRSVSWYQQTPGQGLQFLFEYFSETQRNKGNFPGRFSGRQFSNSRSEMNVSTLELGDSALYLCASSFGTGLQETQYFGPGTRLLVL.

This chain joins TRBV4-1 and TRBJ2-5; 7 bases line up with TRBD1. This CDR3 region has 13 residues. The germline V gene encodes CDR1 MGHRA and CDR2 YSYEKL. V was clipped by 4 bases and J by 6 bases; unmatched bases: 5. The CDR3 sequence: CASSRQGDQTQYF. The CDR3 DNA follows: TGCGCCAGCAGCCGACAGGGTGACCAGACCCAGTACTTC.